Included here is one T cell receptor (beta chain) sequence, with context. As yet, its antigen is unknown. The CDR3 runs 16 residues. The V and J ends lost 2 bases and 3 bases, in that order; junction bases with no gene match: 4. The data are from a study of cytomegalovirus exposure and HLA in healthy donors. Study context: The roughly 120 validation repertoires and the approximately 670 first-cohort repertoires shared a platform, a later analysis reported.

Libraries were prepared by immunoSEQ multiplex PCR; TCRdb keeps only in-frame clonotypes and omits some of them. The sample lists 130,000 to 150,000 clones, about 87% seen once, with less than 7% in the top ten. The donors belonged to the approximately 120-subject validation cohort, separate from the roughly 670-subject first cohort. Study-wide findings and caveats: The investigators catalogued 164 TCR beta chains as cytomegalovirus-associated. A few of the chains that were CMV-associated were confirmed in vitro to be specific for CMV antigens.

The sequenced sample consisted of PBMCs. The V call is TRBV23-1, the J call TRBJ1-6; 7 nucleotides align to TRBD1. Being an ORF, TRBV23-1 has a function that is uncertain. This receptor was taken from a woman aged 30 to 39 in good health and CMV-seropositive. The CDR3 DNA reads as TGCGCCAGCAGTCAAGAGGGACAGATCTATAATTCACCCCTCCACTTT. This codes for CASSQEGQIYNSPLHF.